A selection of T cell receptor beta chains follows, all from one sample in a study of response to subunit inactivated influenza vaccine. TCRdb reprocessed the RT-PCR reads with MiXCR, giving one entry per CDR3 protein. The profile shows approximately 170,000 distinct CDR3 sequences, less than 15% of them singletons. This sample also belongs to another study, concerning T cells expressing NK-cell markers.

This specimen was CD8+ T cells sorted from PBMCs, taken 12 days after vaccination. Every receptor here comes from a man in his fifties who received an inactivated influenza vaccine. Each CDR3 is given with its conserved first and last residue. A D gene is named only where the DNA matches it firmly. Clone sizes are given selectively: once, few, many, or a class where the clone is expanded.

once	TRBV14	-	TRBJ2-7	CASSQDRWAAEGSYEQYF	TGTGCCAGCAGCCAAGATCGTTGGGCAGCCGAAGGGTCCTACGAGCAGTACTTC
-	TRBV14	TRBD1	TRBJ2-5	CASSQVSGGWETQYF	TGTGCCAGCAGCCAAGTGTCAGGGGGCTGGGAGACCCAGTACTTC
-	TRBV18	-	TRBJ2-1	CASSREWGYNEQFF	TGTGCCAGCTCTCGGGAGTGGGGATACAATGAGCAGTTCTTC
few	TRBV28	-	TRBJ1-1	CASSAVREITEAFF	TGTGCCAGCAGTGCCGTCAGGGAAATAACTGAAGCTTTCTTT
many	TRBV11-1	-	TRBJ2-1	CASSSDGRDRYKYNEQFF	TGTGCCAGCAGCTCCGACGGCAGAGATAGGTATAAGTACAATGAGCAGTTCTTC
-	TRBV15	-	TRBJ2-1	CATSREGAGNNEQFF	TGTGCCACCAGCAGAGAGGGGGCAGGGAACAATGAGCAGTTCTTC
few	TRBV11-1	-	TRBJ2-1	CASSLERGSYSSHNEQFF	TGTGCCAGCAGCTTAGAACGAGGATCGTATTCCTCCCACAATGAGCAGTTCTTC
few	TRBV29-1	TRBD2	TRBJ2-5	CSVEGTSGGQETQYF	TGCAGCGTTGAAGGGACTAGCGGGGGCCAAGAGACCCAGTACTTC
few	TRBV6-5	-	TRBJ1-3	CASSYATGGNTIYF	TGTGCCAGCAGTTACGCAACGGGGGGAAACACCATATATTTT
-	TRBV5-6	-	TRBJ2-7	CASTRSDSPYEQYF	TGTGCCAGCACCCGATCAGACAGTCCCTACGAGCAGTACTTC
many	TRBV4-3	-	TRBJ2-5	CASSQDFYELKYF	TGCGCCAGCAGCCAAGATTTTTACGAGTTGAAGTACTTC
-	TRBV19	TRBD2	TRBJ2-1	CASSMGLAGIYNEQFF	TGTGCCAGTAGTATGGGACTAGCGGGCATTTACAATGAGCAGTTCTTC
few	TRBV7-8	TRBD2	TRBJ2-5	CASSSGPSGIGTGF	TGTGCCAGCAGCTCCGGCCCTAGCGGGATTGGCACGGGTTTC
-	TRBV19	TRBD2	TRBJ2-7	CASSPRTSGPYEQYF	TGTGCCAGTAGTCCAAGGACTAGCGGACCCTACGAGCAGTACTTC
-	TRBV27	TRBD2	TRBJ2-3	CASSSRTSIYGTDTQYF	TGTGCCAGCAGTTCACGGACTAGCATTTACGGGACAGATACGCAGTATTTT
many	TRBV20-1	TRBD1	TRBJ2-7	CSARDWDRGTYEQYF	TGCAGTGCTAGAGATTGGGACAGGGGAACCTACGAGCAGTACTTC
-	TRBV4-1	TRBD1	TRBJ2-7	CASSHRTGLGSYEQYF	TGCGCCAGCAGCCACCGGACAGGGTTGGGCTCCTACGAGCAGTACTTC
-	TRBV20-1	TRBD2	TRBJ2-1	CSARVQGLAGGVGSYNEQFF	TGCAGTGCTAGAGTCCAGGGACTAGCGGGGGGGGTTGGCTCCTACAATGAGCAGTTCTTC
-	TRBV19	TRBD1	TRBJ1-4	CASRGTAEGNEKLFF	TGTGCCAGTAGAGGGACAGCTGAGGGAAATGAAAAACTGTTTTTT
few	TRBV11-2	-	TRBJ1-1	CASSLAGRGLRTEAFF	TGTGCCAGCAGCTTAGCCGGTCGGGGGTTGAGGACTGAAGCTTTCTTT
-	TRBV6-5	-	TRBJ2-5	CATILGGTQYF	TGTGCCACGATCCTCGGAGGGACCCAGTACTTC
few	TRBV7-3	-	TRBJ2-5	CASSSPGEGTQYF	TGTGCCAGCAGCTCCCCTGGTGAAGGGACCCAGTACTTC
-	TRBV29-1	-	TRBJ1-1	CSVEDLGTEAFF	TGCAGCGTTGAAGATTTAGGCACTGAAGCTTTCTTT
few	TRBV28	-	TRBJ2-3	CASSRPGTRADTDTQYF	TGTGCCAGCAGTCGTCCCGGGACCCGGGCGGACACAGATACGCAGTATTTT
-	TRBV29-1	-	TRBJ1-2	CSVEDLGNGYTF	TGCAGCGTTGAAGATTTGGGAAATGGCTACACCTTC
-	TRBV28	TRBD2	TRBJ2-7	CASSFRTSGSKEQYF	TGTGCCAGCAGTTTTAGGACTAGCGGGAGTAAGGAGCAGTACTTC
-	TRBV28	-	TRBJ2-6	CASSLSGFDSGANVLTF	TGTGCCAGCAGTTTATCCGGCTTCGACTCTGGGGCCAACGTCCTGACTTTC
few	TRBV15	TRBD1	TRBJ2-2	CATSRDQGAGTGELFF	TGTGCCACCAGCAGAGATCAGGGGGCGGGCACCGGGGAGCTGTTTTTT